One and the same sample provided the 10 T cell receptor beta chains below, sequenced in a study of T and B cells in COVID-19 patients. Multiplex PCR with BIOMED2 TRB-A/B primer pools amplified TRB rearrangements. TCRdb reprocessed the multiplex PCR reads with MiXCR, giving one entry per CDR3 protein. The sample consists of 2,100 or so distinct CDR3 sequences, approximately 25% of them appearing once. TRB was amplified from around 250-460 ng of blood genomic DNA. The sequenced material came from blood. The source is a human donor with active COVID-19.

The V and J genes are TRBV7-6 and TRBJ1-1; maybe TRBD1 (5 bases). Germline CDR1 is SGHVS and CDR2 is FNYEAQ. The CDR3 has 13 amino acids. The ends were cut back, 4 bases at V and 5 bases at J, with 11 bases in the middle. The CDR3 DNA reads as TGTGCCAGCAGCTCCCCCGGGGGAACTGAAGCTTTCTTT. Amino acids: CASSSPGGTEAFF.

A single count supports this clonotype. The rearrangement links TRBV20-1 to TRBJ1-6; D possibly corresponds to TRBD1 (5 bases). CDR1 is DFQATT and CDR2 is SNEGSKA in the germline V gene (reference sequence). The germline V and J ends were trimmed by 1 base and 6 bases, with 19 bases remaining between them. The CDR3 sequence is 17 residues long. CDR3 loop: CSARGARETQGNSPLHF. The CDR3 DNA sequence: TGCAGTGCTAGAGGCGCTCGGGAGACCCAGGGTAATTCACCCCTCCACTTT.

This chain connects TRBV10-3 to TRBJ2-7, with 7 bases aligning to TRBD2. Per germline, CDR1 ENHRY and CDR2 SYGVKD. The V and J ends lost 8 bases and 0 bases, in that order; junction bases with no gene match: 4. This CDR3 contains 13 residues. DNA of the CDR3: TGTGCCATCGGTGGGGGGGGCTCCTACGAGCAGTACTTC. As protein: CAIGGGGSYEQYF.

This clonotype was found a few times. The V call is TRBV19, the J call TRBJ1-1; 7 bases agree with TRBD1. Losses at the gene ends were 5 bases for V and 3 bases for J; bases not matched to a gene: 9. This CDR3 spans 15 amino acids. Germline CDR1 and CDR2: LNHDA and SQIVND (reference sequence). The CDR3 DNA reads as TGTGCCAGTAGTCCGACAGGGAGCCGTCACACTGAAGCTTTCTTT. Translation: CASSPTGSRHTEAFF.

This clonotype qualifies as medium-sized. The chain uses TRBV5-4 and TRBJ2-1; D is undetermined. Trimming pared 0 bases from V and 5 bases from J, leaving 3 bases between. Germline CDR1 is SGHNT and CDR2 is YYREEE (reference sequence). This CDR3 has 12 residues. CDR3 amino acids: CASSLANNEQFF. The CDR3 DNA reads TGTGCCAGCAGCTTGGCCAACAATGAGCAGTTCTTC.

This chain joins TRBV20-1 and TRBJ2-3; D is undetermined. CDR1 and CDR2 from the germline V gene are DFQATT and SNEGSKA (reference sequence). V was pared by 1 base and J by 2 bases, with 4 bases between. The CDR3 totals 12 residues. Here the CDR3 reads CSARGSTDTQYF. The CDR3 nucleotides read TGCAGTGCTAGAGGATCCACAGATACGCAGTATTTT.

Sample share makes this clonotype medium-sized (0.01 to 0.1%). The CDR3 DNA is TGCAGCGTTGACGGGTTGGCCCACAATGAGCAGTTCTTC. Protein: CSVDGLAHNEQFF. The chain carries TRBV29-1 and TRBJ2-1; no clear D gene. Germline V gene data show CDR1 as SQVTM and CDR2 as ANQGSEA. The CDR3 totals 13 residues. The V and J ends lost 3 bases and 5 bases respectively, with 11 bases between them.

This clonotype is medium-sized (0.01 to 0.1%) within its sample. CDR3 nucleotides: TGTGCCAGCACTAAGATCGGGGCCAACGTCCTGACTTTC. The encoded protein is CASTKIGANVLTF. The J gene is TRBJ2-6, the V gene TRBV12-3 or TRBV12-4; D is unresolved. The V end lost 7 bases, the J end lost 4 bases, and 8 bases lay between the germline ends. The CDR3 covers 13 residues.

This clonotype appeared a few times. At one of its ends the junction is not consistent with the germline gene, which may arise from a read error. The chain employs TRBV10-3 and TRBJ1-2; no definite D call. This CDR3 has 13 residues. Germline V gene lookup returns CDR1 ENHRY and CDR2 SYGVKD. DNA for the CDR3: TGTGCCATCACTGAGACGACTAACTATGGCTACACCTTC. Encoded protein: CAITETTNYGYTF.

The CDR3 nucleotides are TGTGCCAGCAGGGGACTAGCGGGAGGGGACTACGAGCAGTACTTC. Translated: CASRGLAGGDYEQYF. The gene calls are TRBV27 and TRBJ2-7, with TRBD2 matching 16 bases. This CDR3 contains 15 residues. Trimming at V came to 6 bases and at J to 3 bases, leaving 2 bases not matched to a gene. Germline V gene data show CDR1 as MNHEY and CDR2 as SMNVEV (reference sequence).